This T cell receptor beta chain appears in the sequencing data of a study of cytomegalovirus exposure and HLA in healthy donors. Study-wide points: The study carried out a later analysis of TCR beta sequences. It associated around 17,000 of them with specific HLA alleles at a false discovery rate of 0.05. In an earlier analysis, most TCR beta V segments were productive about 87% or about 30% of the time.

As to this clone: Its antigen is still unknown.

The PCR ran on 60 Vbeta and 13 Jbeta primers. Repertoires were generated with immunoSEQ multiplex PCR, while TCRdb's copy carries only in-frame clones and drops some. The table lists about 120,000 clones, 75% to 90% of them singletons. The CDR3 covers 15 residues. Trimming cost V 8 bases and J 0 bases; bases outside gene matches: 6. CDR1 and CDR2 (germline): MNHEY, SVGAGI. The sequenced sample was PBMCs. This sequence was found in a female donor in good health and CMV-seropositive. This chain connects TRBV6-5 to TRBJ1-3; 8 nucleotides align to TRBD1. The CDR3 sequence is CASGNRGTSGNTIYF. The CDR3 bases are TGTGCCAGCGGCAACAGGGGGACCTCTGGAAACACCATATATTTT.